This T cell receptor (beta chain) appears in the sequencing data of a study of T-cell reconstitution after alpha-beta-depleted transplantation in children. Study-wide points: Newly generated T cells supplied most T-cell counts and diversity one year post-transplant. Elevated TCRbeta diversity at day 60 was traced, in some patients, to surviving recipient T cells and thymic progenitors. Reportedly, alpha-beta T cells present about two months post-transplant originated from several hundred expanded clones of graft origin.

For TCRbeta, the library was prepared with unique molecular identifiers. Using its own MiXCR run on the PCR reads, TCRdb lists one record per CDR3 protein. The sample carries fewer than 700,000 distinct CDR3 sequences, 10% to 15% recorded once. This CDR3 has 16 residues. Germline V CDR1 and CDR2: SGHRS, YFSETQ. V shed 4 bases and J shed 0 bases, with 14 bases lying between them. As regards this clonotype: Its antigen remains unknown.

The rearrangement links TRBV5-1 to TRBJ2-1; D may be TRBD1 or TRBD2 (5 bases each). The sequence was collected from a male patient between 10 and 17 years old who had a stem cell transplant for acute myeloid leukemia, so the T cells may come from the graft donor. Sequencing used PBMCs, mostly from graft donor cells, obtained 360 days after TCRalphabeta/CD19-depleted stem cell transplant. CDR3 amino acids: CASSALRDGSYNEQFF. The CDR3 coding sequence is TGCGCCAGCAGCGCCCTCCGGGACGGCTCCTACAATGAGCAGTTCTTC.